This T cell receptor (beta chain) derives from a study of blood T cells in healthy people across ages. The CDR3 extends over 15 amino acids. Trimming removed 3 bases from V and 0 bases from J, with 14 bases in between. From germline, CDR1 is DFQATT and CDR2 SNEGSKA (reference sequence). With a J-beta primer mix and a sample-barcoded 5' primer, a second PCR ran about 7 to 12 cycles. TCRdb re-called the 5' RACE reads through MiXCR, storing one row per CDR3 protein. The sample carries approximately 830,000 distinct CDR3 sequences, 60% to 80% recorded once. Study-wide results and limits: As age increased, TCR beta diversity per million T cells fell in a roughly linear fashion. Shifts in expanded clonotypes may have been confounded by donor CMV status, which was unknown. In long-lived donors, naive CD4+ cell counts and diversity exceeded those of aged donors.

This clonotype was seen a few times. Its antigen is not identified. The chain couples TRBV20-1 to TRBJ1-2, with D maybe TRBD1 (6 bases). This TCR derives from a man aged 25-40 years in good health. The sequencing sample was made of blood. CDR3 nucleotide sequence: TGCAGTGCTAGGGTAACAGGGAGAGCTAACTATGGCTACACCTTC. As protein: CSARVTGRANYGYTF.